This TCR beta chain comes out of a study of blood T cell repertoires in COVID-19. Study-level information: The United States, Italy and Spain supplied acute and convalescent COVID-19 samples.

Those who participated ranged in age from 18 to 89 years and resided in roughly 26 US areas. Recovered status applied to Cohort 3 donors who had two consecutive negative PCRs. It also applied to those with clearance or with symptom resolution. There are a few counts of this clone. The CDR3 extends over 16 amino acids. The germline CDR1 and CDR2 sequences are KGHSH and LQKENI. Trimming took 6 bases from V and 0 from J, leaving 15 bases between them. Original data processing: Reference gene primer amplification yielded estimated nucleated cell counts. Clones were sequenced by immunoSEQ multiplex PCR, and TCRdb holds only the in-frame ones, with some missing. That table supplies the V and J calls and clone size; D and trimming were determined from the DNA. Here the sample spans over 150,000 clones, around 80% being singletons.

V gene TRBV18 combines with J gene TRBJ2-1; D is uncertain. The material sequenced was PBMCs or T cells enriched from blood (not recorded which). This receptor was taken from a woman aged 55 to 70 who had recovered from COVID-19. The CDR3 DNA is TGTGCCAGCTCGTCTATACTGAAGAGCTCCTACAATGAGCAGTTCTTC. It translates to CASSSILKSSYNEQFF.